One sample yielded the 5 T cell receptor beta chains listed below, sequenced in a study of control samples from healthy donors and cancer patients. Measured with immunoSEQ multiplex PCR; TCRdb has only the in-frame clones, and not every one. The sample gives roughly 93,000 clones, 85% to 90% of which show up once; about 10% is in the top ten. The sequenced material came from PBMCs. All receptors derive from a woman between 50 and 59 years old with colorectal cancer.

The CDR3 loop is CASTQGETQYF. CDR3 bases: TGTGCCAGCACCCAGGGAGAGACCCAGTACTTC. This chain connects TRBV5-6 to TRBJ2-5; weak D call: TRBD1 (5 bases). The CDR3 length is 11 residues. V was clipped by 6 bases and J by 4 bases, with 7 bases between them. Germline-derived CDR1 and CDR2 are SGHDT and YYEEEE.

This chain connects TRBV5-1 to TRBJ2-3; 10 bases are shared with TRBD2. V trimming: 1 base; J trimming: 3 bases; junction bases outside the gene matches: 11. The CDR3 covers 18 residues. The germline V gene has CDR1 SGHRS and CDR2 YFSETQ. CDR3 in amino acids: CASSLNLLAGLSTDTQYF. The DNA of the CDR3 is TGCGCCAGCAGCTTGAATTTACTAGCGGGGTTGTCTACAGATACGCAGTATTTT. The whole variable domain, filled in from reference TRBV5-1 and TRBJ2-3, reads KAGVTQTPRYLIKTRGQQVTLSCSPISGHRSVSWYQQTPGQGLQFLFEYFSETQRNKGNFPGRFSGRQFSNSRSEMNVSTLELGDSALYLCASSLNLLAGLSTDTQYFGPGTRLTVL.

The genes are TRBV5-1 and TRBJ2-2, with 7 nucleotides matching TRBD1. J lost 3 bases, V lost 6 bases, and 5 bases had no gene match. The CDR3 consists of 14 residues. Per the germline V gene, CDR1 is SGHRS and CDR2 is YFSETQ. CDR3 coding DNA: TGCGCCAGCACAATACAGGGGTACACCGGGGAGCTGTTTTTT. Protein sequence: CASTIQGYTGELFF. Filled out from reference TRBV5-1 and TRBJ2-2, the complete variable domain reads KAGVTQTPRYLIKTRGQQVTLSCSPISGHRSVSWYQQTPGQGLQFLFEYFSETQRNKGNFPGRFSGRQFSNSRSEMNVSTLELGDSALYLCASTIQGYTGELFFGEGSRLTVL.

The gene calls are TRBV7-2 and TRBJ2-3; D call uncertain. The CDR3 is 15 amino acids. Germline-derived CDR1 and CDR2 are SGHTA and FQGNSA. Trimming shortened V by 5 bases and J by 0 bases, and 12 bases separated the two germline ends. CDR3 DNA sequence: TGTGCCAGCAGCCCCGTTTCCACTAGCACAGATACGCAGTATTTT. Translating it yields CASSPVSTSTDTQYF.

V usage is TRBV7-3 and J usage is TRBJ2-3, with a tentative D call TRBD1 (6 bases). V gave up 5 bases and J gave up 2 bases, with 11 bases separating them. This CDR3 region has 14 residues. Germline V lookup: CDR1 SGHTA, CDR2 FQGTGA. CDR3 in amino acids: CASSPDRNTDTQYF. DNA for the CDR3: TGTGCCAGCAGCCCGGACAGAAACACAGATACGCAGTATTTT.